The 25 T cell receptor beta chains below all came from one sample that was sequenced in a study of T cells after yellow fever vaccination. One entry per CDR3 protein results from TCRdb running MiXCR on the 5' RACE reads. The sample contains approximately 300,000 distinct CDR3 sequences, over 8.5% of which appear only once. Here the sequenced sample was CD4+ T cells sorted from PBMCs, taken 45 days after the yellow fever booster vaccination. The receptor source for this set is a man between 18 and 29 years old who received the YFV17D yellow fever vaccine.

The CDR3 here is CASRPSNRAGANVLTF. The CDR3 DNA reads TGCGCCAGCAGGCCGTCGAACAGGGCTGGGGCCAACGTCCTGACTTTC. This chain connects TRBV5-1 to TRBJ2-6, with D maybe TRBD1 (6 bases). V shed 5 bases and J shed 2 bases, with 14 bases lying between them. In germline, CDR1 is SGHRS, CDR2 YFSETQ. This CDR3 comprises 16 residues. The full variable domain, completed using reference TRBV5-1 and TRBJ2-6, is KAGVTQTPRYLIKTRGQQVTLSCSPISGHRSVSWYQQTPGQGLQFLFEYFSETQRNKGNFPGRFSGRQFSNSRSEMNVSTLELGDSALYLCASRPSNRAGANVLTFGAGSRLTVL.

This clonotype occurred a few times. The chain links TRBV6-2 or TRBV6-3 to TRBJ1-4; no clear D. Per the germline V gene, CDR1 is MNHEY and CDR2 is SVGEGT. Trimming took 9 bases from V and 5 from J, leaving 13 bases between them. This CDR3 has 13 residues. In DNA form, the CDR3 reads TGTGCCAGTCGGCGGCCCTTGAATGAAAAACTGTTTTTT. This gives the protein CASRRPLNEKLFF.

This clonotype has only a few counts. This chain uses TRBV28 with TRBJ2-5; possibly TRBD2 for D (6 bases). The CDR3 spans 13 residues. Trimming stripped 5 bases from V and 5 bases from J, with 12 bases between. Germline lookup yields CDR1 MDHEN and CDR2 SYDVKM. The CDR3: CASSRGIRETQYF. CDR3 sequence (DNA): TGTGCCAGCAGTCGGGGGATTAGGGAGACCCAGTACTTC.

The J gene is TRBJ2-5, the V gene TRBV7-2; D is ambiguous. The germline V gene has CDR1 SGHTA and CDR2 FQGNSA. The CDR3 covers 13 residues. V was pared by 3 bases and J by 0 bases, with 5 bases between. Written as DNA, the CDR3 is TGTGCCAGCAGCTTTGACTACCAAGAGACCCAGTACTTC. Translated: CASSFDYQETQYF.

This chain uses TRBV7-2 with TRBJ2-1, with TRBD1 identical over 8 bases. In germline, CDR1 is SGHTA, CDR2 FQGNSA. CDR3 length: 16 amino acids. The trim removed 6 bases at V and 7 bases at J, leaving 14 bases unmatched. For the CDR3, the DNA is TGTGCCAGCAGAGATTCAGGGGGCGGACAGCGAAATGAGCAGTTCTTC. This codes for CASRDSGGGQRNEQFF.

There are many counts of this clonotype. The chain carries TRBV7-8 and TRBJ2-1, with 10 bases lining up with TRBD2. V was pared by 0 bases and J by 0 bases, with 2 bases of the junction left unmatched. CDR3 length equals 17 residues. Germline CDR1 reads SGHVS; CDR2 reads FQNEAQ. The CDR3 DNA reads as TGTGCCAGCAGCTTAGCACTAGCGGGGAGCTCCTACAATGAGCAGTTCTTC. Amino acids: CASSLALAGSSYNEQFF.

This clonotype has only a few counts. The gene calls are TRBV19 and TRBJ2-7, with 7 nucleotides matching TRBD2. The CDR3 loop spans 14 amino acids. The V gene end was trimmed by 3 bases and the J gene end by 0 bases; junction bases not matched to a gene: 2. Germline CDR1 is LNHDA and CDR2 is SQIVND (reference sequence). DNA of the CDR3: TGTGCCAGTAGTATCGGCGGGAGCTCCTACGAGCAGTACTTC. Translating gives CASSIGGSSYEQYF.

This clonotype came up a few times. The chain is built from TRBV4-3 and TRBJ1-6, with no clear D. The ends were cut back, 0 bases at V and 9 bases at J, with 12 bases in the middle. In germline, CDR1 is LGHNA, CDR2 YSLEER. This CDR3 has 15 residues. This chain's CDR3 is CASSQDGVSGSPLHF. As DNA, the CDR3 is TGCGCCAGCAGCCAAGATGGGGTATCTGGTTCACCCCTCCACTTT.

Here the CDR3 DNA reads TGCGCCAGCAGCCCAACCCCCGCCGGGGAGCTGTTTTTT. Translated: CASSPTPAGELFF. The chain combines TRBV4-3 with TRBJ2-2; D gene ambiguous. Germline V gene lookup returns CDR1 LGHNA and CDR2 YSLEER. The V end was cut by 4 bases, the J end by 6 bases, with 9 bases between. The CDR3 extends over 13 amino acids.

Regarding this clonotype: One end of the junction is discordant with germline, which a read error may explain. The chain uses TRBV6-2 or TRBV6-3 and TRBJ2-2; the D is unclear. This CDR3 comprises 13 residues. Germline CDR1 and CDR2: MNHEY and SVGEGT. This CDR3 is CASSYPPPIPMVF. CDR3 DNA: TGTGCCAGCAGTTACCCCCCGCCGATCCCGATGGTTTTT.

This clonotype has more than one count but fewer than ten. The chain joins TRBV5-1 to TRBJ2-7; D might be TRBD1 or TRBD2, each matching 5 bases. The length of the CDR3 is 15 residues. V was cut by 2 bases and J by 2 bases, with 14 bases left in between. Germline CDR1 is SGHRS and CDR2 is YFSETQ. CDR3 DNA: TGCGCCAGCAGCTTTTTAGTAGGGGAGACCTACGAGCAGTACTTC. Translating gives CASSFLVGETYEQYF.

This sequence joins TRBV2 and TRBJ1-2; D remains unclear. CDR1 and CDR2 from the germline V gene are SNHLY and FYNNEI. The germline V and J ends were trimmed by 6 bases and 10 bases, with 18 bases remaining between them. The CDR3 sequence is 13 residues long. The CDR3 DNA sequence: TGTGCCAGCAGAGAGACCGGTCGGGAGGACTACACCTTC. Translation gives CASRETGREDYTF.

The V gene is TRBV6-6, the J gene TRBJ2-7; unclear D gene. The V end was cut by 2 bases, the J end by 2 bases, with 7 bases between. Per germline, CDR1 MNHNY and CDR2 SVGAGI (reference sequence). The length of the CDR3 is 13 residues. CDR3 protein: CASSYTETYEQYV. DNA for the CDR3: TGTGCCAGCAGTTACACCGAGACCTACGAGCAGTACGTC.

The rearrangement joins TRBV5-6 to TRBJ1-3, with D perhaps matching TRBD1 (6 bases). Germline values: CDR1 SGHDT, CDR2 YYEEEE. Trimming cost V 0 bases and J 0 bases, with 10 bases left between them. This CDR3 is built from 16 residues. The CDR3 region has the DNA TGTGCCAGCAGCTTGGACAGGGCCTTCTCTGGAAACACCATATATTTT. Residues: CASSLDRAFSGNTIYF. The full variable domain, with the rest looked up from reference TRBV5-6 and TRBJ1-3, is DAGVTQSPTHLIKTRGQQVTLRCSPKSGHDTVSWYQQALGQGPQFIFQYYEEEERQRGNFPDRFSGHQFPNYSSELNVNALLLGDSALYLCASSLDRAFSGNTIYFGEGSWLTVV.

V usage is TRBV7-2 and J usage is TRBJ1-5; D perhaps matches TRBD1 (5 bases). CDR3 size: 12 residues. CDR1 is SGHTA and CDR2 is FQGNSA in the germline V gene. The germline V and J ends were trimmed by 9 bases and 4 bases, with 10 bases remaining between them. The CDR3 DNA is TGTGCCAGTACGGGGACTAATCAGCCCCAGCATTTT. It yields the protein CASTGTNQPQHF.

This clonotype was found a few times. The CDR3, as DNA: TGTGCCAGCAGTTACGGGGGACAAGAGACCCAGTACTTC. Amino acids: CASSYGGQETQYF. The chain employs TRBV6-2 or TRBV6-3 and TRBJ2-5, with D perhaps matching TRBD1 or TRBD2 (5 bases each). There are 13 residues in the CDR3. Germline loops: CDR1 MNHEY, CDR2 SVGEGT. Trimming took off 2 bases at V and 2 bases at J, with 6 bases between the two ends.

The CDR3 region has the DNA TGTGCCACCAGCCGAGCGGGGGGAGAGACCCAGTACTTC. Protein product: CATSRAGGETQYF. The chain joins TRBV24-1 to TRBJ2-5, with 9 bases identical to TRBD2. CDR1 is KGHDR, CDR2 SFDVKD, per germline. V dropped 7 bases and J dropped 4; count of bases not matched to a gene: 3. CDR3 length: 13 residues.

In this sample, this clonotype turned up a few times. V gene TRBV7-2 combines with J gene TRBJ2-7; a possible D gene is TRBD2 (5 bases). The length of the CDR3 is 14 residues. Germline V gene lookup returns CDR1 SGHTA and CDR2 FQGNSA. The V end lost 6 bases, the J end lost 0 bases, and 12 bases lay between the germline ends. The CDR3 spells CASRRSGTSYEQYF. The CDR3 bases are TGTGCCAGCAGGCGGTCGGGAACCTCCTACGAGCAGTACTTC. Based on the CDR3 plus reference TRBV7-2 and TRBJ2-7, the full variable domain is GAGVSQSPSNKVTEKGKDVELRCDPISGHTALYWYRQSLGQGLEFLIYFQGNSAPDKSGLPSDRFSAERTGGSVSTLTIQRTQQEDSAVYLCASRRSGTSYEQYFGPGTRLTVT.

This chain connects TRBV20-1 to TRBJ2-7; weak D call: TRBD2 (5 bases). This CDR3 contains 12 residues. V lost 6 bases and J 5 bases, leaving 14 bases between the germline ends. Germline values: CDR1 DFQATT, CDR2 SNEGSKA (reference sequence). The CDR3 DNA reads as TGCAGTGCATGGGAGACCTACGACGAGCAGTACTTC. Its translation: CSAWETYDEQYF.

This clonotype was recorded at least ten times. The chain links TRBV12-3 or TRBV12-4 to TRBJ2-5, with 7 bases that match TRBD2. V shed 1 base, J shed 0 bases, and the junction held 5 bases outside the gene matches. The CDR3 is 16 residues long. The CDR3 protein is CASSLVPSGYQETQYF. The CDR3 nucleotides read TGTGCCAGCAGTTTAGTTCCTAGCGGATACCAAGAGACCCAGTACTTC.

This clonotype came up many times. This sequence joins TRBV14 and TRBJ2-7, with 7 bases that match TRBD2. The J segment lost 2 bases and the V segment lost 4 bases, leaving 5 bases of the junction unmatched. Germline V lookup: CDR1 SGHDN, CDR2 FVKESK. This CDR3 has 14 residues. The CDR3 region is CASSPAGYPYEQYF. The CDR3 DNA sequence: TGTGCCAGCAGCCCAGCGGGGTACCCCTACGAGCAGTACTTC.

This clonotype was seen repeatedly, ten times or more. This chain joins TRBV11-2 and TRBJ2-5, with 9 bases that match TRBD2. V gave up 3 bases and J gave up 5 bases; unmatched junction bases: 4. The CDR3 contains 14 residues. CDR1 is SGHAT, CDR2 FQNNGV, per germline. The CDR3 loop is CASSLAGGPETQYF. CDR3 in DNA: TGTGCCAGCAGCTTGGCGGGGGGGCCGGAGACCCAGTACTTC. Full variable domain (remainder filled in from reference TRBV11-2 and TRBJ2-5): EAGVAQSPRYKIIEKRQSVAFWCNPISGHATLYWYQQILGQGPKLLIQFQNNGVVDDSQLPKDRFSAERLKGVDSTLKIQPAKLEDSAVYLCASSLAGGPETQYFGPGTRLLVL.

The sample holds many counts of this clonotype. The chain links TRBV3-1 to TRBJ1-6; no firm D call. V lost 2 bases and J 6 bases, leaving 8 bases between the germline ends. This CDR3 region has 14 residues. CDR1 is LGHDT, CDR2 YNNKEL, per germline (reference sequence). The CDR3 nucleotides are TGTGCCAGCAGCCAAATGACGGGTAATTCACCCCTCCACTTT. Amino acid sequence: CASSQMTGNSPLHF.

This clonotype turned up a few times. The genes are TRBV20-1 and TRBJ2-2; D is ambiguous. Germline lookup yields CDR1 DFQATT and CDR2 SNEGSKA (reference sequence). Trimming stripped 6 bases from V and 3 bases from J, with 11 bases between. The CDR3 totals 13 residues. CDR3 sequence reads: CSAKHPYTGELFF. As DNA, the CDR3 is TGCAGTGCCAAGCACCCTTACACCGGGGAGCTGTTTTTT.

This clonotype was detected only a few times. CDR3 nucleotide sequence: TGCGCCAGCAGCTTAACGGGGCTGAGCTATGGCTACACCTTC. Its protein is CASSLTGLSYGYTF. The rearrangement uses TRBV5-1 and TRBJ1-2; D is perhaps TRBD1 (5 bases). This CDR3 spans 14 amino acids. Deletions cut 2 bases from V and 4 bases from J, with 12 bases between. The V gene's germline CDR1 is SGHRS and CDR2 YFSETQ. The full variable domain, in which reference TRBV5-1 and TRBJ1-2 provide the parts outside the CDR3, is KAGVTQTPRYLIKTRGQQVTLSCSPISGHRSVSWYQQTPGQGLQFLFEYFSETQRNKGNFPGRFSGRQFSNSRSEMNVSTLELGDSALYLCASSLTGLSYGYTFGSGTRLTVV.